The entry below gives a single TCR beta chain sequence along with its context. It has no known antigen specificity. No clone much larger than this one lies a single base away; base qualities are absent. V sheds 3 bases and J sheds 1 base, leaving 7 bases between their ends. The CDR3 measures 13 amino acids from cysteine to phenylalanine. Only the CDR3 portion is preserved as DNA: 39 bases, with reading frame beginning at the first base. CDR1 and CDR2 are read off the germline V gene as SGHRS and YFSETQ. This sample was included in a study of blood T cells in healthy people across ages (dated by TCRdb to about 2015). Background on the whole study: In model experiments, template switching captured about one uniquely barcoded TCR beta cDNA molecule for every two T cells. Four age groups were formed from the donors: young (average about 15 years), middle-aged (approximately 39), aged (about 62) and long-lived (about 75). To avoid experimental bias, donors of different ages were spread randomly across the sequencing lanes. To track age-related changes in TCR beta repertoire diversity, the study relied on deep sequencing normalized with unique cDNA molecular identifiers. For two donors (one aged 18 to 30 and one aged 80 or older), the study analyzed two additional independent replicas of 1 million unique cDNA reads from the same blood draw.

The 35 to 40 donors, aged about 6 to 95 years, were systemically healthy Caucasian individuals from Russia. Ten milliliters of peripheral blood were drawn from each donor into EDTA-treated Vacutainer tubes. Ficoll-Paque density-gradient centrifugation was used to isolate PBMCs, with at least 6.5 million per sample. Total RNA, at least 6 micrograms per sample, was extracted from PBMCs with Trizol reagent. The percentages of naive CD45RAhigh/CD27high T cells were determined by flow cytometry on a PBMC aliquot from every donor. Libraries were prepared through 5' RACE. The sequencer listed for this sample is Illumina HiSeq 2500. A second PCR of about 7 to 12 cycles was run with a J-beta primer mix and a sample-barcoded 5' primer. Each TCR beta cDNA molecule received a unique molecular identifier from a template-switch 5' adaptor carrying 12 random nucleotides. Each sample yielded at least 2.5 million CDR3-containing paired-end reads. First-strand cDNA synthesis was performed from all RNA using the Mint cDNA synthesis kit, with priming by a TRBC-specific oligonucleotide. Following uracil-DNA glycosylase treatment, a first 18-cycle PCR with universal primers M1SS and BC2_uni_R was performed on all cDNA. In the original analysis: For normalization, 1 million high-quality reads, each with a distinct molecular identifier, were randomly selected from each sample. Reads with shared molecular identifiers were discarded instead of being binned into consensus sequences. MiTCR, with a Q25 quality threshold and the strictest error-elimination algorithm, was used for CDR3 identification, clonotype clustering and error correction. A nonparametric unseen species model using Euler transformation provided a lower-bound estimate of total TCR beta diversity. TCRdb handled the public reads itself, with Q25 trimming in fastp and clone calling in MiXCR, and kept productive beta chains. Rows are unified per CDR3 protein, each entry keeping the most common DNA and genes. The V and J calls follow TCRdb's processing rather than the paper's. This sample is represented by 600,000 or so distinct CDR3 sequences; roughly 21% of them were singletons. The top ten hold about 3.6% of the sample.

Here is what the overall study found, with its caveats: A strong correlation was found between observed TCR beta diversity and the percentage of naive T cells measured by flow cytometry. Estimates of total diversity from one million sequenced T cells were regarded as lower bounds and underestimates. Because donor CMV infection status was unknown, age-related changes in expanded clonotypes were potentially confounded. Since profiling was done on bulk unsorted PBMCs, naive and antigen-experienced compartments could not be conclusively compared. Observed TCR beta diversity per million T cells fell roughly linearly with age, and a significant reduction was already apparent by age roughly 40. Compared with the aged group, more naive CD4+ T cells, fewer expanded clones and increased TCR diversity were shown by the long-lived group, suggesting age selection.

Specimen: blood. The sequence came from a man between 65 and 85 years old in good health. The rearrangement combines TRBV5-1 with TRBJ1-2; the D gene is possibly TRBD1, with 6 bases matching. CDR3 loop: CASSSDSNYGYTF. At the DNA level, the sequence is TGCGCCAGCAGCTCGGACAGTAACTATGGCTACACCTTC.